This TCR beta chain was documented in a study of human T cells and chemical hapten exposure. Per the germline V gene, CDR1 is SGHAT and CDR2 is FQNNGV. The CDR3 has 13 amino acids. The J segment lost 1 base and the V segment lost 6 bases, leaving 0 bases of the junction unmatched. MiXCR, run by TCRdb on the RACE reads, gives a single entry per CDR3 protein. This table has around 350,000 distinct CDR3 sequences, about 5% appearing once. Only a few counts were recorded for this clonotype. Time point meaning: pre-sensitization, week 0. The treatment is: therapeutic diphenylcyclopropenone sensitization with weekly scalp DPC.

The sample consisted of whole blood, taken in connection with sensitization to the hapten diphenylcyclopropenone (DPC). The receptor's source is a woman younger than 35 with alopecia areata. Some clones in this sample may be carry-over from other donors' samples. V gene TRBV11-2 combines with J gene TRBJ2-3, with TRBD1 identical over 8 bases. The CDR3 here is CASRDRGTDTQYF. DNA of the CDR3: TGTGCCAGCAGGGACAGGGGCACAGATACGCAGTATTTT.